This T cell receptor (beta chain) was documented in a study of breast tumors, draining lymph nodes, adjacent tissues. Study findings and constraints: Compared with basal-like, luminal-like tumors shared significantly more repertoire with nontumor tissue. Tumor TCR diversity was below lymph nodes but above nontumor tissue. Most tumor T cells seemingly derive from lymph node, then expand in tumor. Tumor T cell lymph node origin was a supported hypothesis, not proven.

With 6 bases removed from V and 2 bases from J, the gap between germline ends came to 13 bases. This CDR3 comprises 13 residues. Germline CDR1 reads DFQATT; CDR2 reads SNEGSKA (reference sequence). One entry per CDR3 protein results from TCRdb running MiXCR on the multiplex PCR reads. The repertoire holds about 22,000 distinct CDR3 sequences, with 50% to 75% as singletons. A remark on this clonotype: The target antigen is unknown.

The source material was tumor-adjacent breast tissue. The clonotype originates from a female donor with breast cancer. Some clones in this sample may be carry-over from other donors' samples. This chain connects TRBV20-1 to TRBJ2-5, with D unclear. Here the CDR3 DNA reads TGCAGTGCCCCCAGTCTCCAGCAAGAGACCCAGTACTTC. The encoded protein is CSAPSLQQETQYF.